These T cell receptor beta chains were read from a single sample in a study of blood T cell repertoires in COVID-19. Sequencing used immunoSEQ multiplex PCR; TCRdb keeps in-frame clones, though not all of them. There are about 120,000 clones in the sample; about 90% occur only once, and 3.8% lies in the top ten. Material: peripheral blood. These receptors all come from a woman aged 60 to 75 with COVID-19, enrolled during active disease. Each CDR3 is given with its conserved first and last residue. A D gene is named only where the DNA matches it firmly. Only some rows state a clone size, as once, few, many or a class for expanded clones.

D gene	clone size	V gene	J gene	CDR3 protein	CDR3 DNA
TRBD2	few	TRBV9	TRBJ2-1	CASSVGGGVYNEQFF	TGTGCCAGCAGCGTTGGCGGGGGAGTCTACAATGAGCAGTTCTTC
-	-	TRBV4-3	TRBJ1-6	CASSQELNSPLHF	TGCGCCAGCAGCCAAGAGTTAAATTCACCCCTCCACTTT
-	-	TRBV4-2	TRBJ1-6	CASSQEWAGKNSPLHF	TGTGCCAGCAGCCAAGAGTGGGCAGGGAAGAATTCACCCCTCCACTTT
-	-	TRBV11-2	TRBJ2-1	CASSPDRLYNEQFF	TGTGCCAGCAGTCCCGACAGGCTATACAATGAGCAGTTCTTC
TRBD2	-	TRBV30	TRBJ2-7	CAWSRASGYVEQYF	TGTGCCTGGAGTAGGGCTAGCGGGTATGTCGAGCAGTACTTC
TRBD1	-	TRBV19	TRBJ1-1	CASSIVSRTGRTEAFF	TGTGCCAGTAGTATAGTGTCCCGGACAGGGCGGACTGAAGCTTTCTTT
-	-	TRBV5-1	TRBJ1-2	CASSSSGSSYGYTF	TGCGCCAGCAGCTCATCAGGGTCTAGCTATGGCTACACCTTC
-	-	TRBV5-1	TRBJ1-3	CASSLTWGFSGNTIYF	TGCGCCAGCAGCTTAACCTGGGGCTTCTCTGGAAACACCATATATTTT
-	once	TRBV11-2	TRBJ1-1	CASSSPGGAFTEAFF	TGTGCCAGCAGCTCCCCCGGGGGGGCCTTCACTGAAGCTTTCTTT
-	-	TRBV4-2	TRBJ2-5	CASSQDGSKGKTQYF	TGTGCCAGCAGCCAAGACGGGAGTAAGGGCAAGACCCAGTACTTC
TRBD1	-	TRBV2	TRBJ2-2	CASSVDRPTGTGELFF	TGTGCCAGCAGTGTGGACAGGCCGACGGGTACGGGGGAGCTGTTTTTT
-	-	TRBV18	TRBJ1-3	CASTLTGSGNTIYF	TGTGCCAGCACCCTGACAGGCTCTGGAAACACCATATATTTT
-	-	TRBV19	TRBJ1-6	CASSILRAGVSSYNSPLHF	TGTGCCAGTAGTATACTTCGGGCAGGGGTCAGCTCCTATAATTCACCCCTCCACTTT
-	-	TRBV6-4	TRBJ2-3	CASSEGGRDTQYF	TGTGCCAGCAGTGAGGGGGGGCGGGATACGCAGTATTTT
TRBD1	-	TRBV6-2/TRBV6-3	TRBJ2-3	CASSQGQGRADTQYF	TGTGCCAGCAGTCAGGGACAGGGGAGGGCAGATACGCAGTATTTT
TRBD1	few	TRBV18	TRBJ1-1	CASSPRDRGTEAFF	TGTGCCAGCTCACCACGGGACAGGGGCACTGAAGCTTTCTTT
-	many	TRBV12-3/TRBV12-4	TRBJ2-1	CASSLQAGNEQFF	TGTGCCAGCAGTTTGCAGGCCGGCAATGAGCAGTTCTTC
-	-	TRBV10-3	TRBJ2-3	CAISVLGATDTQYF	TGTGCCATCAGTGTCCTGGGGGCCACAGATACGCAGTATTTT
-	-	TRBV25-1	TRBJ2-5	CASSPHRRSSQETQYF	TGTGCCAGCAGTCCCCACCGGAGGAGCTCTCAAGAGACCCAGTACTTC
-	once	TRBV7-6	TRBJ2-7	CASSLAADSSYEQYF	TGTGCCAGCAGCTTAGCGGCTGACAGCTCCTACGAGCAGTACTTC
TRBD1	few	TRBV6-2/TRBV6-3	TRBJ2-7	CASSGQAANEQYF	TGTGCCAGCAGCGGACAGGCCGCCAACGAGCAGTACTTC
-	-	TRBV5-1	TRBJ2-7	CASSYLADYEQYF	TGCGCCAGCAGCTATCTGGCAGACTACGAGCAGTACTTC
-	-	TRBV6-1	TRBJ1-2	CASSDGASGGGWYGYTF	TGTGCCAGCAGTGATGGTGCTTCGGGGGGCGGTTGGTATGGCTACACCTTC
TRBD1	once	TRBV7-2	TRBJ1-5	CVSSWGTDSNQPQHF	TGTGTCAGCAGCTGGGGGACAGATAGCAATCAGCCCCAGCATTTT
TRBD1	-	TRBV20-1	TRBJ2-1	CSASTGTGASEQFF	TGCAGTGCTAGTACCGGGACAGGGGCTAGTGAGCAGTTCTTC
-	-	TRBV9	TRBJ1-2	CASSVASSGYTF	TGTGCCAGCAGCGTAGCGTCGAGTGGCTACACCTTC
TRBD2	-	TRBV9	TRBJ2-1	CASSETSGYNEQFF	TGTGCCAGCAGCGAGACTAGCGGGTACAATGAGCAGTTCTTC
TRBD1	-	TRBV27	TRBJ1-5	CASSSSPTGRRQPQHF	TGTGCCAGCAGTTCTAGCCCGACAGGGCGTCGTCAGCCCCAGCATTTT
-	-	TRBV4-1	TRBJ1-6	CASSQFEFGSGAPDSPLHF	TGCGCCAGCAGCCAGTTCGAGTTCGGTTCAGGGGCGCCGGATTCACCCCTCCACTTT
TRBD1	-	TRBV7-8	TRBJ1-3	CASSIDRGGNTIYF	TGTGCCAGCAGCATAGACAGGGGTGGAAACACCATATATTTT
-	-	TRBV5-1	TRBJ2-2	CASSLRGGRTGELFF	TGCGCCAGCAGCCTGAGGGGGGGCCGAACCGGGGAGCTGTTTTTT
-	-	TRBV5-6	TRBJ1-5	CASSFGLLNQPQHF	TGTGCCAGCAGCTTTGGCCTTCTCAATCAGCCCCAGCATTTT
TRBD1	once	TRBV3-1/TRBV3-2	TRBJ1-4	CASSQGTGKEKLFF	TGTGCCAGCAGCCAAGGGACAGGGAAAGAAAAACTGTTTTTT
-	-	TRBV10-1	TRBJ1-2	CASSIPHYGYTF	TGCGCCAGCAGTATCCCTCACTATGGCTACACCTTC
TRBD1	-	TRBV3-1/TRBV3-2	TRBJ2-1	CASSQVSGTGTISYNEQFF	TGTGCCAGCAGCCAAGTCTCCGGGACAGGGACCATTTCCTACAATGAGCAGTTCTTC
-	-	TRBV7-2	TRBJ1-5	CASSLRVGGDQPQHF	TGTGCCAGCAGCCTCCGGGTGGGGGGTGATCAGCCCCAGCATTTT
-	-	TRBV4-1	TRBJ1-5	CASSQAGRNQPQHF	TGCGCCAGCAGCCAGGCAGGGAGGAATCAGCCCCAGCATTTT
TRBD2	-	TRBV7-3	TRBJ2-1	CASSLNPSLAGVGNEQFF	TGTGCCAGCAGCTTAAACCCTTCACTAGCGGGGGTAGGCAATGAGCAGTTCTTC
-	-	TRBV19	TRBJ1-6	CASSSGLSSPLHF	TGTGCCAGTAGTTCAGGGCTGTCATCACCCCTCCACTTT
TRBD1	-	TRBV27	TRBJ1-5	CASSKQGNQPQHF	TGTGCCAGCAGTAAACAGGGGAACCAGCCCCAGCATTTT
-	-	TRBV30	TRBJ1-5	CAWSVGSSNQPQHF	TGTGCCTGGAGTGTAGGGAGTAGCAATCAGCCCCAGCATTTT
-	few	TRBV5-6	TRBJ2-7	CASSLTPVYEQYF	TGTGCCAGCAGCTTGACACCAGTCTACGAGCAGTACTTC
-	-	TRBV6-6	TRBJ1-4	CASSYSIGQNEKLFF	TGTGCCAGCAGTTACTCGATCGGACAGAATGAAAAACTGTTTTTT
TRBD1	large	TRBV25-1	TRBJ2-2	CASSAGTGDTGELFF	TGTGCCAGCAGTGCCGGTACAGGGGACACCGGGGAGCTGTTTTTT
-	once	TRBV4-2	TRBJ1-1	CASSQETGQPNTEAFF	TGTGCCAGCAGCCAAGAAACTGGACAGCCGAACACTGAAGCTTTCTTT
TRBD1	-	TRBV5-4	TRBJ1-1	CASSPDRASTEAFF	TGTGCCAGCAGCCCGGACAGGGCGTCCACTGAAGCTTTCTTT
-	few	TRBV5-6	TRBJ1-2	CASSLAVTGYGYTF	TGTGCCAGCAGCTTGGCCGTAACGGGCTATGGCTACACCTTC
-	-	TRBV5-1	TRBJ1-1	CASSSRGGGWDMNTEAFF	TGCGCCAGCAGCTCGAGAGGTGGGGGTTGGGACATGAACACTGAAGCTTTCTTT
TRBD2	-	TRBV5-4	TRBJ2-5	CASRPTSGGRQETQYF	TGTGCCAGCAGGCCGACTAGCGGGGGGAGACAAGAGACCCAGTACTTC
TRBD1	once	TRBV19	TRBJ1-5	CASTKNGQGNYQPQHF	TGTGCCAGTACCAAGAACGGACAGGGGAATTATCAGCCCCAGCATTTT